This T cell receptor beta chain appears in the sequencing data of a study of long-term antiretroviral therapy in people with HIV. Study-level findings and limits: The blood, collected between the mid-2000s and the late 2010s, was possibly taken under older ART regimens. After ART, diversity increased yet remained lower than transplant donor controls. Pre-ART expanded clones dominated the repertoire at every time point. No data were available on ART adherence, viral resistance or therapy changes.

The assay used was immunoSEQ (version v3.0), run at survey level. The repertoire was sequenced with immunoSEQ multiplex PCR; TCRdb's copy has only in-frame clones and lacks some. Of roughly 42,000 clones listed, more than 75% are singletons. A word on this clone: The target antigen is unknown.

The ends were cut back, 2 bases at V and 9 bases at J, with 17 bases in the middle. Germline V CDR1 and CDR2: SGHTA, FQGTGA. This CDR3 has 15 amino acids. The receptor was isolated from a woman between 45 and 65 years old with HIV. The rearrangement uses TRBV7-3 and TRBJ2-1; D is uncertain. The sequencing here drew on unsorted PBMCs, taken 0.1 years before starting antiretroviral therapy. CDR3 loop: CASSLGPYFNSEQFF. The CDR3 bases are TGTGCCAGCAGCTTAGGGCCCTATTTCAACAGTGAGCAGTTCTTC. Complete variable domain (other parts from reference TRBV7-3 and TRBJ2-1): GAGVSQTPSNKVTEKGKYVELRCDPISGHTALYWYRQSLGQGPEFLIYFQGTGAADDSGLPNDRFFAVRPEGSVSTLKIQRTERGDSAVYLCASSLGPYFNSEQFFGPGTRLTVL.